The 3 T cell receptor beta chains listed next were all sequenced from one sample in a study of T cell repertoires in aging, cancer and after chemotherapy. Amplification of TCR beta used genomic DNA extracted from peripheral blood. A mixed TRB-A/B primer pool amplified rearranged TRB by multiplex touch-down PCR. One entry per CDR3 protein results from TCRdb running MiXCR on the multiplex PCR reads. The sample yields 950 to 1,500 distinct CDR3 sequences, around 24% seen once. Sequencing was performed on blood. The receptors derive from a human donor with a blood cancer.

This chain uses TRBV5-6 with TRBJ1-6; possible D gene TRBD1, 6 bases. The CDR3 has 14 amino acids. Germline V lookup: CDR1 SGHDT, CDR2 YYEEEE. Trimming removed 4 bases from V and 3 bases from J, with 8 bases in between. The CDR3 bases are TGTGCCAGCAGCGGGGGACACTATAATTCACCCCTCCACTTT. Translation gives CASSGGHYNSPLHF.

Notes on this clonotype: The germline gene is not matched at one end of the junction; a read error may be the cause. The rearrangement uses TRBV20-1 and TRBJ2-4; D possibly corresponds to TRBD1 (6 bases). In germline, CDR1 is DFQATT, CDR2 SNEGSKA (reference sequence). The CDR3 runs 13 residues. CDR3 in amino acids: CSAHAPGTNTQYF. Here the CDR3 DNA reads TGCAGTGCTCACGCGCCGGGGACAAACACTCAGTACTTC.

The V call is TRBV6-2 or TRBV6-3, the J call TRBJ2-7; 8 nucleotides align to TRBD2. The CDR3 sequence is 16 residues long. Trimming removed 6 bases from V and 4 bases from J; junction bases left unmatched: 14. Germline V gene sequence: CDR1 MNHEY, CDR2 SVGEGT. CDR3: CASSLASSGSTYEQYF. CDR3 coding DNA: TGTGCCAGCAGCCTCGCCTCAAGCGGGAGTACGTACGAGCAGTACTTC.